One sample yielded the 13 T cell receptor beta chains listed below, sequenced in a study of regulatory T cells in long-lasting Graves disease. Assembly of TCR beta libraries relied on iRepertoire HTBI primers together with Arm-PCR of CDR3 regions. One entry per CDR3 protein, called by TCRdb with MiXCR from the multiplex PCR reads. Among 300,000 to 400,000 distinct CDR3 sequences listed, roughly 17% were seen once. Indicated time point: newly diagnosed GD, antithyroid drugs for less than 3 months. Preparation of the TCR library used RNA extracted from PBMCs. These data also featured in a second study, about T cells in Graves' hyperthyroidism and ophthalmopathy.

This material consisted of peripheral blood mononuclear cells (PBMCs), taken at new diagnosis, from a patient treated with antithyroid drugs. The receptors stem from a middle-aged man with Graves disease.

This clonotype was recorded at least ten times. This chain joins TRBV3-1 and TRBJ2-7; no reliable D call. With 4 bases removed from V and 0 bases from J, the gap between germline ends came to 16 bases. The CDR3 is 16 amino acids. The germline gives CDR1 LGHDT, CDR2 YNNKEL (reference sequence). DNA of the CDR3: TGTGCCAGCAGCCCGTTGACCCCTTCCCTCTCCTACGAGCAGTACTTC. Translated: CASSPLTPSLSYEQYF.

This clonotype appeared many times. The V gene is TRBV3-1, the J gene TRBJ2-3; D may be TRBD1 or TRBD2 (5 bases each). Germline lookup yields CDR1 LGHDT and CDR2 YNNKEL (reference sequence). The CDR3 contains 12 residues. The ends were cut back, 2 bases at V and 10 bases at J, with 10 bases in the middle. The CDR3 loop is CASSQIGGAQYF. As DNA, the CDR3 is TGTGCCAGCAGCCAAATTGGGGGAGCGCAGTATTTT.

This chain connects TRBV5-1 to TRBJ2-7; 8 nucleotides line up with TRBD1. V gave up 4 bases and J gave up 3 bases; unmatched junction bases: 6. There are 14 residues in the CDR3. The germline CDR1 and CDR2 sequences are SGHRS and YFSETQ. CDR3 loop: CASSKGQDYYEQYF. The CDR3 region has the DNA TGCGCCAGCAGCAAGGGACAGGACTACTACGAGCAGTACTTC.

The table lists this clonotype with many counts. An end of the junction does not agree with germline; a read error may underlie this. The V gene is TRBV5-1, the J gene TRBJ1-1; tentatively, D is TRBD1 (5 bases). The CDR3 spans 14 residues. The V gene's germline CDR1 is SGHRS and CDR2 YFSETQ. CDR3 amino acids: CASSLSRENTEAFF. Here the CDR3 DNA reads TGTGCCAGCAGCTTGTCCAGGGAGAACACTGAAGCTTTCTTT.

This clonotype was counted ten times or more. This rearrangement joins TRBV5-1 to TRBJ2-7; the D is unclear. V was trimmed by 0 bases and J by 2 bases, leaving 12 bases between them. The germline V gene encodes CDR1 SGHRS and CDR2 YFSETQ. The CDR3 length is 15 residues. The CDR3 bases are TGCGCCAGCAGCTTGGGGACGTTGACCCCCTACGAGCAGTACTTC. It translates to CASSLGTLTPYEQYF.

In the case of this clonotype: This may arise from a read error, as a much more abundant clone is one base away. The J gene is TRBJ2-1, the V gene TRBV29-1; 8 bases align to TRBD1. This CDR3 has 14 residues. Looked up from germline, CDR1 is SQVTM and CDR2 is ANQGSEA. V shed 5 bases and J 10 bases; nucleotides not matched to a gene: 13. In nucleotides, the CDR3 is TGCAGCGTTTTGGGGGGACAGGCATCCTACGAGCAGTTCTTC. Amino acid sequence: CSVLGGQASYEQFF.

The genes are TRBV7-2 and TRBJ2-1; D possibly uses TRBD1 or TRBD2 (6 bases each). Trimming removed 1 base from V and 16 bases from J, with 23 bases in between. Germline V lookup: CDR1 SGHTA, CDR2 FQGNSA. There are 15 residues in the CDR3. CDR3 sequence (DNA): TGTGCCAGCAGCTTAGGTTTCTATTCGGGGGCGAACGGTTTCTTC. Translating it yields CASSLGFYSGANGFF.

The chain is built from TRBV11-2 and TRBJ2-7; no definite D call. Germline V gives CDR1 SGHAT, CDR2 FQNNGV. This CDR3 spans 17 amino acids. V lost 0 bases to trimming and J lost 7 bases, with 22 bases between them. CDR3 sequence (DNA): TGTGCCAGCAGCTTAGAAGGCCGCCACAGTTCCATACGGGAGCAGTACTTC. Translating gives CASSLEGRHSSIREQYF. Filled out from reference TRBV11-2 and TRBJ2-7, the complete variable domain reads EAGVAQSPRYKIIEKRQSVAFWCNPISGHATLYWYQQILGQGPKLLIQFQNNGVVDDSQLPKDRFSAERLKGVDSTLKIQPAKLEDSAVYLCASSLEGRHSSIREQYFGPGTRLTVT.

The table lists this clonotype with many counts. The chain joins TRBV28 to TRBJ2-1; possibly TRBD2 for D (5 bases). V was trimmed by 10 bases and J by 3 bases, leaving 16 bases between them. Germline CDR1 MDHEN, CDR2 SYDVKM. The CDR3 covers 14 residues. In DNA, the CDR3 is TGTGCCACGGGCGGGTTTCCAAGCTACAATGAGCAGTTCTTC. Translating it yields CATGGFPSYNEQFF.

The rearrangement joins TRBV7-2 to TRBJ1-2; TRBD1 might be the D (6 bases). This CDR3 has 16 amino acids. Trimming cost V 5 bases and J 1 base, with 17 bases left between them. The germline CDR1 and CDR2 sequences are SGHTA and FQGNSA. CDR3 bases: TGTGCCAGCAGCGAGAGACAGGCTGGGTTTAACTATGGCTACACCTTC. This gives the protein CASSERQAGFNYGYTF.

This chain connects TRBV7-2 to TRBJ2-5, with D perhaps TRBD1 (6 bases). The CDR3 runs to 15 residues. Trimming shortened V by 7 bases and J by 4 bases, and 19 bases separated the two germline ends. The germline V gene has CDR1 SGHTA and CDR2 FQGNSA. The CDR3 reads CASNDRQGYGETQYF. The CDR3 DNA reads as TGTGCCAGCAACGACAGGCAGGGGTATGGAGAGACCCAGTACTTC.

This clonotype has a count of ten or more. V usage is TRBV14 and J usage is TRBJ2-5; D is perhaps TRBD1 (5 bases). Germline assignment: CDR1 SGHDN and CDR2 FVKESK. The ends were cut back, 1 base at V and 2 bases at J, with 8 bases in the middle. This CDR3 is 14 amino acids long. The CDR3 DNA sequence: TGTGCCAGCAGCCAAGGTTACAGGCAAGAGACCCAGTACTTC. It specifies CASSQGYRQETQYF.

This clonotype has a count of ten or more. The V call is TRBV11-2, the J call TRBJ1-1; D remains ambiguous. Germline assignment: CDR1 SGHAT and CDR2 FQNNGV. Trimming pared 2 bases from V and 7 bases from J, leaving 14 bases between. There are 14 residues in the CDR3. The CDR3 loop is CASSLIRQNLEAFF. Written as DNA, the CDR3 is TGTGCCAGCAGCTTAATCAGGCAGAATCTTGAAGCTTTCTTT. Using reference TRBV11-2 and TRBJ1-1 for the parts outside the CDR3, the full variable domain is EAGVAQSPRYKIIEKRQSVAFWCNPISGHATLYWYQQILGQGPKLLIQFQNNGVVDDSQLPKDRFSAERLKGVDSTLKIQPAKLEDSAVYLCASSLIRQNLEAFFGQGTRLTVV.